This T cell receptor (beta chain) was recovered during a study of OX40 agonist ivuxolimab in advanced cancers. Study conclusions and caveats: Some of the lowest clonal expansion was seen in partial responders at 0.1-3.0 mg/kg. On average, CD8+ T cells had more expanded clones than CD4+.

As regards this clone: Its target is not known.

This CDR3 region has 15 residues. Germline lookup yields CDR1 SGHAT and CDR2 FQNNGV. The junction had 7 bases not matched to a gene; V was cut back by 2 bases and J by 3 bases. Assay: immunoSEQ multiplex PCR; the TCRdb copy retains only in-frame clones and omits some. Found here are some 19,000 clones, about 83% of them singletons; the top ten hold around 48%. The specimen comprised CD4+ or CD8+ T cells sorted from blood, sampled in a trial of the OX40 agonist ivuxolimab. This rearrangement joins TRBV11-2 to TRBJ2-7; the match to TRBD2 covers 7 bases. This receptor was obtained from an adult with an advanced solid tumor such as melanoma, head and neck, liver or kidney cancer. CDR3 protein: CASSLRLAFSYEQYF. The CDR3 region has the DNA TGTGCCAGCAGCTTAAGACTAGCTTTTAGCTACGAGCAGTACTTC.